This TCR beta chain appears in the sequencing data of a study of technical replicates of blood from several donors. Some clones are missing from TCRdb's copy, which holds only in-frame ones; the method was immunoSEQ multiplex PCR. The sample records 80,000 or so clones, about 94% being singletons. In its sample, this clone was seen once. The V segment lost 2 bases and the J segment 0 bases; nucleotides outside the gene matches: 1. This CDR3 spans 15 amino acids. Germline V gene lookup returns CDR1 SGHRS and CDR2 YFSETQ. V usage is TRBV5-1 and J usage is TRBJ2-2, with TRBD1 identical over 7 bases. This clonotype was obtained from a human donor in good health. The specimen was T cells isolated from PBMCs. CDR3 nucleotides: TGCGCCAGCAGCTTCGGACAGGCGAACACCGGGGAGCTGTTTTTT. It encodes CASSFGQANTGELFF.